Reported below is one T cell receptor beta chain. Its antigen is currently not known. Per-base qualities were not stored, and no clone one base away is much larger. Reading the label with the study, this specimen's time point is: about 25 weeks on oral tofacitinib. This specimen's treatment or condition label, interpreted: oral pan-JAK inhibitor, 5-10 mg twice daily. Peripheral blood and lesional scalp punch biopsies were obtained from patients with alopecia areata. PBMCs were isolated by density centrifugation and stained for CD3, CD4 and CD8, and CD4+ and CD8+ T cells were sorted on a FACSAria. For this chain, trimming is 8 bases at the V end and 2 bases at the J end, and the number of junction bases without a gene match is 5. Looking up the germline V gene yields CDR1 SNHLY and CDR2 FYNNEI. The CDR3 holds 15 amino acids from the cysteine to the phenylalanine. Only the CDR3 DNA is retained, 45 bases long and in frame from the first base.

The library was prepared using the immunoSEQ multiplex PCR assay. RNA was extracted from all samples and reverse transcribed into cDNA, which served as template for TCR sequencing. SuperScript III was used for first-strand cDNA synthesis, primed with a 2:1 mix of oligo-dT and random hexamers. A synthetic immune receptor repertoire was used to assess amplification bias, and residual bias was removed computationally. The paper's processing steps were these. Raw reads were preprocessed for error removal, and CDR3 was defined according to IMGT conventions as running from the conserved cysteine to phenylalanine. Clonality was computed as 1 minus the Shannon entropy, with the entropy normalized by log2 of the number of productive unique TCRs. Whether scalp clones were CD4 or CD8 was inferred by matching scalp TCRbeta sequences against CD4 and CD8 repertoires sorted from blood. Entries here come from immuneACCESS through TCRdb and include only in-frame sequences with V and J called. Some clones fail to appear in such tables; in the studies checked, an unresolved V gene covers under half of the shortfall, and the cause of the remainder is unknown. V, J and clone size are those of that table, while D and trimming were read from the DNA. For this sample there are 90,000 to 120,000 clones; 84% appear just once. 20% to 25% of the sample belongs to the ten largest clones.

These data originate in a study of CD8+ T cells in alopecia areata (dated by TCRdb to 2017 to 2018). About the investigation overall: The treated patients, all with moderate-to-severe alopecia areata, were enrolled in an open-label pilot trial of oral tofacitinib given at 5 to 10 mg twice daily. For the treated patients, the SALT score, which quantifies what percentage of scalp surface area is affected, served as the measure of disease severity. The RNA source kit depended on sample type: the PAXgene miRNA kit for fixed scalp, the miRNeasy kit for PBMCs, and the RNeasy kit for mouse skin. On the human side, TCRbeta sequencing was run on scalp tissue and on sorted CD4+ and CD8+ peripheral blood T cells from healthy controls and from alopecia areata patients with either patchy or totalis/universalis disease. Tofacitinib was given for 6 to 18 months, followed by 6 months of follow-up off drug to assess delayed response and recurrence. Biopsies were taken from tofacitinib-treated patients at baseline and at 4 and 24 weeks of treatment, and a later scalp biopsy was taken in several of the tofacitinib-treated patients. immunoSEQ multiplex PCR using 35 Vbeta forward primers and 13 Jbeta reverse primers was used to amplify TCRbeta CDR3 regions. Clonality in the scalp was compared among normal scalp (n=4), patchy alopecia areata scalp (n=8), and alopecia totalis/universalis scalp (n=8). In both human patients and the C3H/HeJ mouse model, the study applied high-throughput TCRbeta sequencing to look at T cell clonal expansion in alopecia areata. Here is what the overall study found, with its caveats: Many expanded lesional clones persisted in scalp and blood during tofacitinib treatment, which may partly explain relapse after stopping treatment. Scalp clonality and the number of expanded CD8+ clones among the top 100 scalp clones were significantly decreased by tofacitinib. The treated cohort was small, with a single nonresponder, so links between baseline CD8+ expansion and response need larger studies. Higher clonality and more expanded CD8+ clones were observed in lesional scalp than in normal scalp, particularly in alopecia totalis/universalis, a finding suggestive of antigenic drive. TCR sequences shared between patients were less clear than in mice, possibly partly because of HLA diversity in the patient population. Unlike mouse skin, where gammadelta T cells dominate, normal human skin contains resident alphabeta T cells that get sequenced too, which complicates analysis of the scalp TCR repertoire.

This sample comprised CD8+ T cells sorted from blood, obtained at week 24, from a patient treated with tofacitinib. This receptor chain uses TRBV2 and TRBJ2-3, with 12 bases in between that match TRBD2. This sequence was found in a human donor with alopecia areata. The DNA sequence is TGTGCCAGCCTGACTAGCGGGGGATACACAGATACGCAGTATTTT. It specifies CASLTSGGYTDTQYF.